The 5 T cell receptor beta chains reported below all come from one sample, sequenced in a study of CD8+ T cells in alopecia areata. Sorting used CD4, CD8alpha, NKG2D, NKG2ACE and other markers on pooled cutaneous lymph node cells. The authors extracted RNA and reverse transcribed it into cDNA as the sequencing template. Using immunoSEQ multiplex PCR, the repertoire was profiled, and TCRdb retains in-frame clones only, with some absent. The data list about 300,000 clones, none observed once; 1.2% falls to the top ten. The material sequenced was CD4+ T cells sorted from a lymph node. These receptor sequences come from a C3H/HeJ mouse with alopecia areata. This strain has MHC haplotype H2-k.

Note on this clone: Gene names and germline refer to mouse. The read ends 4 residues shy of where the CDR3 ends; the end is completed using the germline J gene. Other DNA sequences in this sample translate to the same CDR3. The chain has TRBV13-1 and TRBJ2-2, with a weak D call TRBD1 (6 bases). From germline, CDR1 is NSHNY and CDR2 SYGAGN. Trimming shortened V by 4 bases and J by 0 bases, and 10 bases separated the two germline ends. This CDR3 is built from 15 residues. CDR3 loop: CASSPGQPNTGQLYF. The CDR3 bases that were read are TGTGCCAGCAGTCCGGGACAACCAAACACCGGG.

This clone came up a few times. Here the gene names and germline are mouse. With the read ending 4 residues before the CDR3 end, the germline J gene is used to fill in that end. This sequence joins TRBV19 and TRBJ2-5, with 11 bases lining up with TRBD2. Germline values: CDR1 FNHDT, CDR2 SITEND (reference sequence). The CDR3 sequence is 15 residues long. Partial CDR3 DNA: TGTGCCAGCAGCCCCCCGGGACTGGGGGAAGAC. This gives the protein CASSPPGLGED. The complete CDR3 sequence is CASSPPGLGEDTQYF.

As to this clone: Here the gene names and germline are mouse. The read falls 4 residues short of the CDR3 end, and the missing part is taken from the germline J gene. The sample carries other DNA sequences with the same CDR3. The genes are TRBV17 and TRBJ2-4; the D gene is possibly TRBD2 (6 bases). CDR3 length equals 14 residues. The germline CDR1 and CDR2 sequences are MNHDT and YYDKIL. Trimming took off 1 base at V and 1 base at J, with 6 bases between the two ends. Incomplete CDR3 DNA: TGTGCTAGCAGTAGAGGGACTGGTCAAAAC. This sequence encodes CASSRGTGQN. The whole CDR3 sequence is CASSRGTGQNTLYF. Full variable domain (remainder filled in from reference TRBV17 and TRBJ2-4): DTTVKQNPRYKLARVGKPVNLICSQTMNHDTMYWYQKKPNQAPKLLLFYYDKILNREADTFEKFQSSRPNNSFCSLYIGSAGLEYSAMYLCASSRGTGQNTLYFGAGTRLSVL.

On this clone: The germline and genes are mouse ones. The CDR3 is cut off 4 residues early in the read; its end comes from the germline J gene. The same CDR3 arises from other DNA sequences in this sample as well. The chain links TRBV13-1 to TRBJ2-1; D call uncertain. The germline V gene encodes CDR1 NSHNY and CDR2 SYGAGN. Trimming left V 0 bases short and J 1 base short, with 5 bases between. The CDR3 totals 14 residues. The CDR3 reads CASSDAQNYAEQFF. The CDR3 bases that were read are TGTGCCAGCAGTGATGCGCAGAACTATGCT.

A remark on this clone: The genes and germline here are from mouse. Read coverage stops 4 residues before the CDR3 terminus; the germline J gene supplies the remainder. The chain recombines TRBV5 with TRBJ2-2; 8 bases align to TRBD2. Germline CDR1 LGHNA, CDR2 YNLKQL (reference sequence). J was trimmed by 0 bases and V by 6 bases; bases with no gene match: 3. This CDR3 is built from 15 residues. The CDR3 bases that were read are TGTGCCAGCAGAGGTGGGGGGGCAAACACCGGG. It yields the protein CASRGGGANTG. The CDR3 as a whole reads CASRGGGANTGQLYF.